This entry lists 18 T cell receptor beta chains sequenced from one sample in a study of cytomegalovirus exposure and HLA in healthy donors. Both 60 Vbeta primers and 13 Jbeta primers went into the PCR. The repertoire was sequenced with immunoSEQ multiplex PCR; TCRdb's copy has only in-frame clones and lacks some. This repertoire shows 150,000 to 200,000 clones, 81% found once; its top ten account for less than 2%. Sequencing was done on a sample of PBMCs. These receptors were taken from a man younger than 35 in good health and CMV-seronegative.

This clone was seen a single time. V usage is TRBV4-2 and J usage is TRBJ2-5; possible D gene TRBD2, 6 bases. In germline, CDR1 is LGHNA, CDR2 YNFKEQ. Deletions cut 0 bases from V and 6 bases from J, with 17 bases between. The CDR3 contains 16 residues. This CDR3 reads CASSQEGGTLRKTQYF. CDR3 DNA: TGTGCCAGCAGCCAAGAGGGGGGAACGCTCAGGAAGACCCAGTACTTC.

The chain employs TRBV5-1 and TRBJ2-3; tentatively, D is TRBD2 (6 bases). CDR1 is SGHRS and CDR2 is YFSETQ in the germline V gene. The CDR3 is made up of 15 amino acids. The germline V and J ends were trimmed by 2 bases and 0 bases, with 10 bases remaining between them. The CDR3 loop is CASSFGGTSTDTQYF. The CDR3, as DNA: TGCGCCAGCAGCTTCGGCGGGACTAGCACAGATACGCAGTATTTT.

The V and J genes are TRBV15 and TRBJ2-7, with a tentative D call TRBD1 (6 bases). CDR3 length: 14 amino acids. The V end lost 0 bases, the J end lost 2 bases, and 8 bases lay between the germline ends. Germline V gene lookup returns CDR1 LNHNV and CDR2 YYDKDF (reference sequence). The CDR3, as DNA: TGTGCCACCAGCAGAGATCCAGGGGCCTACGAGCAGTACTTC. It specifies CATSRDPGAYEQYF.

V usage is TRBV5-5 and J usage is TRBJ2-2, with 10 bases matching TRBD2. V lost 1 base, J lost 3 bases, and 9 bases stayed unmatched. Germline V gene data show CDR1 as SGHKS and CDR2 as YYEKEE (reference sequence). The CDR3 covers 18 residues. CDR3 in amino acids: CASSLRLAGFLDTGELFF. In nucleotides, the CDR3 is TGTGCCAGCAGCTTGAGACTAGCGGGTTTCCTGGACACCGGGGAGCTGTTTTTT. Drawing the rest from reference TRBV5-5 and TRBJ2-2, the complete variable domain is DAGVTQSPTHLIKTRGQQVTLRCSPISGHKSVSWYQQVLGQGPQFIFQYYEKEERGRGNFPDRFSARQFPNYSSELNVNALLLGDSALYLCASSLRLAGFLDTGELFFGEGSRLTVL.

This sequence joins TRBV5-6 and TRBJ1-4; a possible D gene is TRBD1 (6 bases). CDR3 length: 14 amino acids. CDR1 is SGHDT, CDR2 YYEEEE, per germline. Trimming removed 4 bases from V and 5 bases from J, with 12 bases in between. The CDR3 sequence: CASSLRGPNEKLFF. DNA for the CDR3: TGTGCCAGCAGCCTCAGGGGTCCAAATGAAAAACTGTTTTTT. The variable domain in full, completed from reference TRBV5-6 and TRBJ1-4, reads DAGVTQSPTHLIKTRGQQVTLRCSPKSGHDTVSWYQQALGQGPQFIFQYYEEEERQRGNFPDRFSGHQFPNYSSELNVNALLLGDSALYLCASSLRGPNEKLFFGSGTQLSVL.

This chain links TRBV13 with TRBJ2-1; 11 bases fit TRBD2. The V gene end was trimmed by 5 bases and the J gene end by 8 bases; junction bases not matched to a gene: 11. The germline gives CDR1 PRHDT, CDR2 FYEKMQ (reference sequence). The CDR3 length is 16 residues. The CDR3 DNA reads TGTGCCAGCAGCGTCTTAGCGGGGGGGCCTCTTGATGAGCAGTTCTTC. Protein product: CASSVLAGGPLDEQFF.

This clone has more than one count but fewer than ten. The gene calls are TRBV5-1 and TRBJ2-7; 13 bases align to TRBD2. This CDR3 has 19 amino acids. Germline CDR1 and CDR2: SGHRS and YFSETQ. Trimming took 3 bases from V and 1 from J; bases not matched to a gene: 13. The CDR3 loop is CASSSLPGTSGVRSYEQYF. Written as DNA, the CDR3 is TGCGCCAGCAGCTCTCTACCGGGGACTAGCGGGGTTAGGTCCTACGAGCAGTACTTC.

The chain employs TRBV19 and TRBJ2-3; 7 nucleotides align to TRBD2. The CDR3 extends over 15 amino acids. With V trimmed by 3 bases and J by 4 bases, 7 bases remained unmatched. Germline V gene sequence: CDR1 LNHDA, CDR2 SQIVND (reference sequence). CDR3 sequence reads: CASSIGGLIADTQYF. In nucleotides, the CDR3 is TGTGCCAGTAGTATTGGGGGACTAATCGCAGATACGCAGTATTTT.

CDR3 coding DNA: TGCGCCAGCAGCTTGGGCACCGGTTCTAGCACAGATACGCAGTATTTT. Protein product: CASSLGTGSSTDTQYF. J is TRBJ2-3 and V is TRBV5-1; D ambiguous. This CDR3 is 16 amino acids long. The germline CDR1 and CDR2 sequences are SGHRS and YFSETQ. V gave up 0 bases and J gave up 0 bases, with 11 bases separating them.

The chain links TRBV4-1 to TRBJ2-1; 9 bases are shared with TRBD2. Germline CDR1 and CDR2: MGHRA and YSYEKL. The CDR3 totals 15 residues. V gave up 4 bases and J gave up 11 bases; unmatched junction bases: 12. The CDR3 loop reads CASSPESASGAKQFF. The CDR3 DNA reads as TGCGCCAGCAGCCCCGAATCGGCTAGCGGGGCGAAGCAGTTCTTC.

V and J are TRBV5-4 and TRBJ2-7, with 8 bases fitting TRBD1. V lost 4 bases to trimming and J lost 0 bases; unmatched junction nucleotides: 9. The CDR3 sequence is 16 residues long. Germline V gene sequence: CDR1 SGHNT, CDR2 YYREEE (reference sequence). As DNA, the CDR3 is TGTGCCAGCAGCGATCGGACAGGGTTGAACTCCTACGAGCAGTACTTC. Its protein is CASSDRTGLNSYEQYF.

This clone was counted between two and nine times. The rearrangement uses TRBV29-1 and TRBJ1-5; perhaps TRBD1 as D (5 bases). The CDR3 is 12 amino acids. V lost 4 bases to trimming and J lost 6 bases, with 10 bases between them. Germline assignment: CDR1 SQVTM and CDR2 ANQGSEA. For the CDR3, the DNA is TGCAGCGTTGGAGGGGAGGGTCAGCCCCAGCATTTT. Amino acids: CSVGGEGQPQHF.

The rearrangement uses TRBV7-3 and TRBJ2-1, with 9 bases lining up with TRBD2. From germline, CDR1 is SGHTA and CDR2 FQGTGA. With 5 bases clipped from V and 2 bases from J, the junction kept 4 bases outside the gene matches. The CDR3 length is 15 residues. CDR3 in amino acids: CASSASGRTYNEQFF. The DNA for the CDR3 is TGTGCCAGCAGCGCGAGCGGGAGGACCTACAATGAGCAGTTCTTC.

This clone was detected only a few times. The rearrangement links TRBV27 to TRBJ1-1; D gene ambiguous. Germline-derived CDR1 and CDR2 are MNHEY and SMNVEV (reference sequence). There are 13 residues in the CDR3. Trimming removed 5 bases from V and 5 bases from J, with 12 bases in between. The CDR3 region has the DNA TGTGCCAGCAGTCCCCTCCCCCAGACTGAAGCTTTCTTT. Amino acid sequence: CASSPLPQTEAFF.

The V call is TRBV5-1, the J call TRBJ2-1; D gene uncertain. Germline assignment: CDR1 SGHRS and CDR2 YFSETQ. Trimming removed 4 bases from V and 5 bases from J, with 10 bases in between. This CDR3 has 13 residues. CDR3 sequence: CASSVLGNNEQFF. In DNA, the CDR3 is TGCGCCAGCAGCGTCCTAGGTAACAATGAGCAGTTCTTC.

The chain employs TRBV6-5 and TRBJ2-7; possible D gene TRBD1, 6 bases. V was shortened by 5 bases and J by 3 bases, with 11 bases between the two germline ends. This CDR3 spans 13 amino acids. Germline V gives CDR1 MNHEY, CDR2 SVGAGI. The chain's CDR3 is CASSEGVFYEQYF. CDR3 nucleotide sequence: TGTGCCAGCAGTGAGGGGGTATTCTACGAGCAGTACTTC.

The chain combines TRBV27 with TRBJ1-5; D possibly corresponds to TRBD1 (5 bases). Germline CDR1 MNHEY, CDR2 SMNVEV (reference sequence). The V end was cut by 3 bases, the J end by 2 bases, with 14 bases between. The CDR3 is made up of 16 amino acids. CDR3 loop: CASSLLQGRGNQPQHF. In DNA form, the CDR3 reads TGTGCCAGCAGTTTGCTGCAGGGTAGGGGCAATCAGCCCCAGCATTTT.

The chain employs TRBV7-8 and TRBJ2-3, with TRBD2 matching 8 bases. Germline V gene sequence: CDR1 SGHVS, CDR2 FQNEAQ. The CDR3 sequence is 15 residues long. Germline trimming cut 7 bases from V and 5 bases from J; bases unmatched to any gene: 11. The CDR3 loop is CASTMYAGGEDTQYF. CDR3 in DNA: TGTGCCAGCACTATGTATGCGGGGGGTGAAGATACGCAGTATTTT.